This TCR beta chain is drawn from a study of T cell repertoires in cytomegalovirus infection (dated by TCRdb to the late 2010s). Context from the whole study: Recently identified HLA-C-restricted CMV epitopes, whose presentation resists viral immunomodulation, were targeted by peptide stimulations together with well-studied HLA-B-restricted epitopes. Donor HLA type was relevant to the analysis, as public TCR beta signatures indicated carriage of CMV infection together with the matching HLA type.

From the cysteine up to the phenylalanine, the CDR3 has a length of 14 residues. The read is trimmed to its CDR3 DNA, 42 bases read in frame from base 1. According to the germline V gene, CDR1 reads SGHDN and CDR2 reads FVKESK. A distance of 15 bases separates the germline ends of V and J, which lose 3 bases and 10 bases respectively. General findings and caveats noted by the study authors: Cumulative frequency of public TCR beta family members discriminated carriers of CMV infection plus the relevant HLA type in this cohort and an independent approximately 350-donor cohort. The ex vivo response was dominated by HLA-C-restricted CMV-specific TCR beta clonotypes, which also provided the single most frequent clonotype in two of eight donors.

This clonotype was found a few times. Its target antigen remains unknown. Per-base qualities were not stored, and no clone one base away is much larger. This sample was sequenced with an Illumina HiSeq 1500. TCRdb reanalyzed the raw reads on its own, using fastp at Q25 for trimming and MiXCR for clone calling, and kept in-frame beta chains. One record per CDR3 amino acid sequence lists the most common genes and DNA. The sample table contains some 350,000 distinct CDR3 sequences; only one count was recorded for roughly a third of them. Together, the top ten hold 13% of the sample. In light of the paper, this sample's treatment or condition label describes: in vitro stimulation with specific CMV peptide epitopes to enrich CMV-specific T cells.

Specimen: cultured PBMCs, collected from culture after CMV antigen stimulation. The rearrangement combines TRBV14 with TRBJ1-4; a weak D assignment points to TRBD1 (5 bases agree). This sequence originates from a human donor in good health (CMV status not recorded). Some clones in this sample may be carry-over from other donors' samples. The CDR3 reads as follows: CASSHEGPRGKLFF. The sequence in DNA is TGTGCCAGCAGCCACGAGGGACCCCGGGGAAAACTGTTTTTT. When the CDR3 is completed using the reference TRBV14 and TRBJ1-4 genes on either side, the full variable domain is EAGVTQFPSHSVIEKGQTVTLRCDPISGHDNLYWYRRVMGKEIKFLLHFVKESKQDESGMPNNRFLAERTGGTYSTLKVQPAELEDSGVYFCASSHEGPRGKLFFGSGTQLSVL.